The clone carrying this T cell receptor (beta chain) was counted only a few times. The CDR3 sequence is 14 residues long. J was trimmed by 5 bases and V by 4 bases; bases with no gene match: 7. Germline V gene data show CDR1 as MNHEY and CDR2 as SVGAGI. This sample is part of a study of cytomegalovirus exposure and HLA in healthy donors. Study-level information: About 85 million unique TCRs from HLA-typed donors were held in an early release of data. Assignment to the Caucasian-associated ancestry cluster applied to 81% of the approximately 400 genotyped donors.

Primers for the PCR totalled 60 Vbeta and 13 Jbeta. TCRdb's table, derived via immunoSEQ multiplex PCR, lists solely in-frame clones and lacks some. This repertoire shows roughly 170,000 clones, roughly four fifths found once; its top ten account for less than 3%. The sequencing input was PBMCs. The chain links TRBV6-5 to TRBJ1-2; 7 bases are a match to TRBD1. The clonotype was recovered from a female donor in good health and CMV-seronegative. The DNA of the CDR3 is TGTGCCAGCAGTTCCCCGGGGACAGCTTATGGCTACACCTTC. Its translation is CASSSPGTAYGYTF.